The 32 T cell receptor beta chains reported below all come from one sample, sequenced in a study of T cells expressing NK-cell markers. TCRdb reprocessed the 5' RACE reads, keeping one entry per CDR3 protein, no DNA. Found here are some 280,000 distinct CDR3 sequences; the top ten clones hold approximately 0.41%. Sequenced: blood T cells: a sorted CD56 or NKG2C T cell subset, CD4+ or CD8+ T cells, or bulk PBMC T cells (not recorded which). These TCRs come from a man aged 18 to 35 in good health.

CDR3 protein: CASSHSTSGIGEQFF. The V gene is TRBV12-3 or TRBV12-4, the J gene TRBJ2-1; there is no DNA to check the TCRdb D call of TRBD2. The CDR3 sequence is 15 residues long.

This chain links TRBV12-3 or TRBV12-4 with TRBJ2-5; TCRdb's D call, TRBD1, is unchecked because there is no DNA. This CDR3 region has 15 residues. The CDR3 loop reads CASSPPGQVQETQYF.

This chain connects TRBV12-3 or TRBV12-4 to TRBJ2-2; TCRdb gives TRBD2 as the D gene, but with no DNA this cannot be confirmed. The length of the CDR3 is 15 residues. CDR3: CASSPLAGGSGELFF.

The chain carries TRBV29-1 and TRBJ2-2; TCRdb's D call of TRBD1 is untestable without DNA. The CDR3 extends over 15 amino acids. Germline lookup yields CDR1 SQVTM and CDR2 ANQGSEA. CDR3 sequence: CSVEDLGQNTGELFF.

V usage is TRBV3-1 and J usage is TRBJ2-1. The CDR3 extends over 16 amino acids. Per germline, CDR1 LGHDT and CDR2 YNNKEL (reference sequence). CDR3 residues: CASSQYSQGSYNEQFF.

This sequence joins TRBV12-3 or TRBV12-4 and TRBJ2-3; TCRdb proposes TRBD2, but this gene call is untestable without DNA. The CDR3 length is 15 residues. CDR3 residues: CASIRGLVDTDTQYF.

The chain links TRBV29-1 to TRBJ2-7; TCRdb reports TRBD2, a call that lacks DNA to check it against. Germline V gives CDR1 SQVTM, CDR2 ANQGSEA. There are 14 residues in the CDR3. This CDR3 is CSVVTSGRAGEQYF.

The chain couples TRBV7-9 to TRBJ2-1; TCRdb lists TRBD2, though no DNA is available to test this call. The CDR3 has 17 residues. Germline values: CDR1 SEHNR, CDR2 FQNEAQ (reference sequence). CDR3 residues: CASSGGLAGDNGNEQFF.

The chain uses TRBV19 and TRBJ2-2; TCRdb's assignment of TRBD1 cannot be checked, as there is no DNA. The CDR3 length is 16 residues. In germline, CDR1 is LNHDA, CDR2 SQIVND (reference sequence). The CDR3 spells CATDLTGSLITGELFF.

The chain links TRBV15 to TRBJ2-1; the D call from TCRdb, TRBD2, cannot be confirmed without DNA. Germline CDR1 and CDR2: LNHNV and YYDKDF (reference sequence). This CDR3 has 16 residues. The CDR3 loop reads CATSSGAGGHRDEQFF. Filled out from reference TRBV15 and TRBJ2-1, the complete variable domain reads DAMVIQNPRYQVTQFGKPVTLSCSQTLNHNVMYWYQQKSSQAPKLLFHYYDKDFNNEADTPDNFQSRRPNTSFCFLDIRSPGLGDTAMYLCATSSGAGGHRDEQFFGPGTRLTVL.

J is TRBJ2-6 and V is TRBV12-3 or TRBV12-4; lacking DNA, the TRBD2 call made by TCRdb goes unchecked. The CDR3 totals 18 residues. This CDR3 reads CASSPMAGIYSGANVLTF.

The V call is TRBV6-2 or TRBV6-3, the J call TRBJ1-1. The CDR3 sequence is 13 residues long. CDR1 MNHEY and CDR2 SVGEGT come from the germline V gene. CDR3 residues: CASRDQVYTEAFF.

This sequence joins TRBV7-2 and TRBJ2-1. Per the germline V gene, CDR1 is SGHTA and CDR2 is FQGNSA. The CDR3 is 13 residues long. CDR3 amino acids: CASSVQFLGEQFF.

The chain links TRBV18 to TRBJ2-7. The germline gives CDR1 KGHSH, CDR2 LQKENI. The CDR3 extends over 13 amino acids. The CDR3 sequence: CASSPGSAYEQYF. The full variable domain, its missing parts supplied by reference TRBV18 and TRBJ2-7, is NAGVMQNPRHLVRRRGQEARLRCSPMKGHSHVYWYRQLPEEGLKFMVYLQKENIIDESGMPKERFSAEFPKEGPSILRIQQVVRGDSAAYFCASSPGSAYEQYFGPGTRLTVT.

CDR3 sequence reads: CASSPNWDEKLFF. The chain recombines TRBV18 with TRBJ1-4. Germline values: CDR1 KGHSH, CDR2 LQKENI. This CDR3 comprises 13 residues.

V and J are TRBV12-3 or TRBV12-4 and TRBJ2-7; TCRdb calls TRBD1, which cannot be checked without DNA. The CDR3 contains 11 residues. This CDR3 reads CASSRTHEQYF.

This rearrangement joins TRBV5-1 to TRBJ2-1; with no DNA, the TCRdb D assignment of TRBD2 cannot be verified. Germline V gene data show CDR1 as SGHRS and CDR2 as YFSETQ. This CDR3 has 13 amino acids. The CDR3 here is CASTTSGTDEQFF.

CDR3 loop: CASSLTGYEPQHF. The V call is TRBV12-3 or TRBV12-4, the J call TRBJ1-5. This CDR3 contains 13 residues.

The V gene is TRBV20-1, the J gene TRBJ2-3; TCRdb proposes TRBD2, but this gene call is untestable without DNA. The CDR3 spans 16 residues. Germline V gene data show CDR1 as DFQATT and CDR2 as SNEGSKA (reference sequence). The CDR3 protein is CSANRGSGSNTDTQYF.

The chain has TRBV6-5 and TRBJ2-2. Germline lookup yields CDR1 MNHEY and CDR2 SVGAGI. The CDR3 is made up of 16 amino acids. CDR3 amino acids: CASSYSKSGNTGELFF.

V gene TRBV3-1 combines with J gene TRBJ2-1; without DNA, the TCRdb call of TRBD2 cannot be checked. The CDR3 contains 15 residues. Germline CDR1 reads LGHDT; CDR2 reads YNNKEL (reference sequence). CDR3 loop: CASSQAWEAYNEQFF.

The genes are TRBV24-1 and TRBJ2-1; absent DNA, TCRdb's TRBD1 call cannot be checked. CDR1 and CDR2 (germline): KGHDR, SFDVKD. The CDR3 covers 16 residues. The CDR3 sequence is CATSGKGQGYYNEQFF.

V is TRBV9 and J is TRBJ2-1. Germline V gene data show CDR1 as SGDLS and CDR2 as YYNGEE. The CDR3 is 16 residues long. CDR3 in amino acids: CASSPVRERSYNEQFF. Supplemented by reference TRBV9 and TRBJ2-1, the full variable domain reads DSGVTQTPKHLITATGQRVTLRCSPRSGDLSVYWYQQSLDQGLQFLIQYYNGEERAKGNILERFSAQQFPDLHSELNLSSLELGDSALYFCASSPVRERSYNEQFFGPGTRLTVL.

CDR3 amino acids: CASSLDPRIFTQYF. The rearrangement links TRBV11-2 to TRBJ2-3. Germline V gene lookup returns CDR1 SGHAT and CDR2 FQNNGV. This CDR3 spans 14 amino acids.

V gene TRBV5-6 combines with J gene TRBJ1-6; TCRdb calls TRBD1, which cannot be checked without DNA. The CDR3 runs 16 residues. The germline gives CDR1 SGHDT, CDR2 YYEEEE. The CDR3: CASSGWGQSYNSPLHF.

CDR3 loop: CASSERRVPNEQYF. J is TRBJ2-7 and V is TRBV2; no DNA is available, so the TRBD2 call from TCRdb remains unchecked. The CDR3 totals 14 residues. Germline CDR1 reads SNHLY; CDR2 reads FYNNEI.

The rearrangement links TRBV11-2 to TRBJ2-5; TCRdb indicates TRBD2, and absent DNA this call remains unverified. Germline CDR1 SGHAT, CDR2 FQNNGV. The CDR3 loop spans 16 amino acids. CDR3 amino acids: CASSLGLAGPQETQYF.

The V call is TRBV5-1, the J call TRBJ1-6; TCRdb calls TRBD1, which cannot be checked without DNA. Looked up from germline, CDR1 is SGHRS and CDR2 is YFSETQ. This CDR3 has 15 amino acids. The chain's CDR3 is CASSSPDRRDSPLHF.

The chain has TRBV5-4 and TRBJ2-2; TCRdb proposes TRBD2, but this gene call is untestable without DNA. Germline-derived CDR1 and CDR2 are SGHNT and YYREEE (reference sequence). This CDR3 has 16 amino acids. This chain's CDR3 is CASSQTSGRIAGELFF. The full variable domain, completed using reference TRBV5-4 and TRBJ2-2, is ETGVTQSPTHLIKTRGQQVTLRCSSQSGHNTVSWYQQALGQGPQFIFQYYREEENGRGNFPPRFSGLQFPNYSSELNVNALELDDSALYLCASSQTSGRIAGELFFGEGSRLTVL.

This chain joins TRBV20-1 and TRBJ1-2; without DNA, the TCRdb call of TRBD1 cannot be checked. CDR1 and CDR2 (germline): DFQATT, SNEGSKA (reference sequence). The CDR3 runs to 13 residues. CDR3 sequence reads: CSAHTEPGAGYTF.

The CDR3 sequence: CASSQQGEDEQYF. The chain has TRBV2 and TRBJ2-7; absent DNA, TCRdb's TRBD1 call cannot be checked. The CDR3 has 13 amino acids. Germline CDR1 and CDR2: SNHLY and FYNNEI.

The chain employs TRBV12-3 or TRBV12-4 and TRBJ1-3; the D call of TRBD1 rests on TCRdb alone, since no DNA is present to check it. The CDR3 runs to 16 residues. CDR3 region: CASSPDRLDSGNTIYF.